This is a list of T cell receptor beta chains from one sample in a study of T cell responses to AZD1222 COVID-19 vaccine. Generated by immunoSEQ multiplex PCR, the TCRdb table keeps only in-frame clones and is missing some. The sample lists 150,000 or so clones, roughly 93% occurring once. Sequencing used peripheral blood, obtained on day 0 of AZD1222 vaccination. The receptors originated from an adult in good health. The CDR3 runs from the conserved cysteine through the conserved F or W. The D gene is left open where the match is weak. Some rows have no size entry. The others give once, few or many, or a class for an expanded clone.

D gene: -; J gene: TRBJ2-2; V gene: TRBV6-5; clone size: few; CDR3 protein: CASSYTTGSNTGELFF; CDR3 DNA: TGTGCCAGCAGTTACACGACAGGATCGAACACCGGGGAGCTGTTTTTT
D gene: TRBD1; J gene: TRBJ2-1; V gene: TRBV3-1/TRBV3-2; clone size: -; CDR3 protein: CASSRARDSDNEQFF; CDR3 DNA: TGTGCCAGCAGCCGAGCCCGGGACAGCGACAATGAGCAGTTCTTC
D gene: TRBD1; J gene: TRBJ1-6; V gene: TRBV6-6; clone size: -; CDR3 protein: CASSPDRDDSYNSPLHF; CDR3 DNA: TGTGCCAGCAGTCCAGACAGGGACGATTCCTATAATTCACCCCTCCACTTT
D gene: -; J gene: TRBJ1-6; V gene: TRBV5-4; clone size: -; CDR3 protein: CASSLETVASPLHF; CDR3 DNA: TGTGCCAGCAGCTTGGAAACGGTGGCATCACCCCTCCACTTT
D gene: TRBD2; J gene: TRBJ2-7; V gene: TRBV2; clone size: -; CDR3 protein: CASQMLAGGPYEQYF; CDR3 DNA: TGTGCCAGCCAAATGCTAGCGGGAGGGCCTTACGAGCAGTACTTC
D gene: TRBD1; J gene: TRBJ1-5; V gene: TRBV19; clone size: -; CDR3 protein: CASSPGQGLYSNQPQHF; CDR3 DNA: TGTGCCAGTAGTCCAGGACAGGGACTTTATAGCAATCAGCCCCAGCATTTT
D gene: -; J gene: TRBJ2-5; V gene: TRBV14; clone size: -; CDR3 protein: CASSQSDRGTQYF; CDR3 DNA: TGTGCCAGCAGCCAATCCGACCGGGGGACCCAGTACTTC
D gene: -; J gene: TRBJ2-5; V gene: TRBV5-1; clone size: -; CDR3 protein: CASSLDRPQETQYF; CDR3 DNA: TGCGCCAGCAGCTTGGACAGACCTCAAGAGACCCAGTACTTC
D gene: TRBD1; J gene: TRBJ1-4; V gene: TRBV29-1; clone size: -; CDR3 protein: CSARGTGMEKLFF; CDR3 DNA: TGCAGCGCTAGGGGGACAGGGATGGAAAAACTGTTTTTT
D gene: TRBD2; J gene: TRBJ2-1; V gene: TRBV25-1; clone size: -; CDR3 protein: CASSIPGGYNEQFF; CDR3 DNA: TGTGCCAGCAGTATCCCGGGGGGGTACAATGAGCAGTTCTTC
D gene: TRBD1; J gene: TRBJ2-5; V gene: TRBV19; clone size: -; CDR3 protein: CASSIVPGQGETQYF; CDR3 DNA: TGTGCCAGTAGTATAGTCCCGGGACAGGGGGAAACCCAGTACTTC
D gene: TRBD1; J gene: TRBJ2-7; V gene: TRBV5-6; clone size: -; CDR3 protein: CASSVLGQGRGTYEQYF; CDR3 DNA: TGTGCCAGCAGCGTCTTGGGACAGGGGAGAGGGACCTACGAGCAGTACTTC
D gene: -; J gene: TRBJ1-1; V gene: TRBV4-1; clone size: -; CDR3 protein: CASSQGLGVNTEAFF; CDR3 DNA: TGCGCCAGCAGCCAAGGGCTAGGGGTGAACACTGAAGCTTTCTTT
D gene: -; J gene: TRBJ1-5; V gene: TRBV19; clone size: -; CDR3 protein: CASSRQFQPQHF; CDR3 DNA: TGTGCCAGTAGCAGACAGTTCCAGCCCCAGCATTTT
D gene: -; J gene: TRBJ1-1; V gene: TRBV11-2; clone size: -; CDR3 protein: CASSFLRGKGTEAFF; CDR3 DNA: TGTGCCAGCAGCTTTTTGCGGGGGAAGGGGACTGAAGCTTTCTTT
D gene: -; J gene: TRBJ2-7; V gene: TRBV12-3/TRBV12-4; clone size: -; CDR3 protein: CASSGWNGFKQYF; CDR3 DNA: TGTGCCAGCAGCGGATGGAACGGGTTCAAGCAGTACTTC
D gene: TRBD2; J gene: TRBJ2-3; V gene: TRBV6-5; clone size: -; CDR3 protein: CASSFLAGGSDTQYF; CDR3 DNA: TGTGCCAGCAGTTTTTTAGCGGGAGGGTCAGATACGCAGTATTTT
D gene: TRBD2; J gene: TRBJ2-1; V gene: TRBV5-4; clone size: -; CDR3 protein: CASSPTSGSAGEQFF; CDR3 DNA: TGTGCCAGCAGCCCCACTAGCGGGAGTGCGGGTGAGCAGTTCTTC
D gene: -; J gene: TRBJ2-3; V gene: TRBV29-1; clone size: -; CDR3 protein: CSVELQQGPSTDTQYF; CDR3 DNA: TGCAGCGTGGAATTACAACAGGGACCTAGCACAGATACGCAGTATTTT
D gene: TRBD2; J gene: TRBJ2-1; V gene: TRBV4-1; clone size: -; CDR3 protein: CASRYSLGEGVNEQFF; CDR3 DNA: TGCGCCAGCAGATACTCTCTGGGGGAGGGAGTCAATGAGCAGTTCTTC
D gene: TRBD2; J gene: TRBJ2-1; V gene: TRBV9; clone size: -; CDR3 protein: CASSASFRDPAGDEQFF; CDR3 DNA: TGTGCCAGCAGCGCCTCGTTCCGGGATCCGGCGGGAGATGAGCAGTTCTTC
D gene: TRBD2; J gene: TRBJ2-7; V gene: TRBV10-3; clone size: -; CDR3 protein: CAISESPSGVYEQYF; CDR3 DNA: TGTGCCATCAGTGAGTCGCCTAGCGGAGTCTACGAGCAGTACTTC
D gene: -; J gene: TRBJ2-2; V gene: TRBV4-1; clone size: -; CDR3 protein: CASSQDLRRNTGELFF; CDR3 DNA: TGCGCCAGCAGCCAAGATTTGCGCAGGAACACCGGGGAGCTGTTTTTT
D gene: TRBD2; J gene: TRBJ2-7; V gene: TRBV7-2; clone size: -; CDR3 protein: CASSSLAGGEYEQYF; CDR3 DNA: TGTGCCAGCAGCTCTCTAGCGGGAGGAGAATACGAGCAGTACTTC
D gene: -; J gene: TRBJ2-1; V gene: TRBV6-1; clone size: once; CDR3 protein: CASSSPADFYNEQFF; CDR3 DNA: TGTGCCAGCAGTTCCCCAGCGGACTTCTACAATGAGCAGTTCTTC
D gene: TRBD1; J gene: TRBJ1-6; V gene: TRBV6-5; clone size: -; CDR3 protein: CASSRVGTGASPLHF; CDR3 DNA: TGTGCCAGCAGCAGGGTCGGGACAGGGGCTTCACCCCTCCACTTT
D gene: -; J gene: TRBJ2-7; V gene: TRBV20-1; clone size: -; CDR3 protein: CSVAETYEQYF; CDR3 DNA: TGCAGTGTTGCGGAGACCTACGAGCAGTACTTC
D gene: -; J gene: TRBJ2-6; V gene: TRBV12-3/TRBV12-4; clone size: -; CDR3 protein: CASNLSGANVLTF; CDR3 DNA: TGTGCCAGCAATCTTTCTGGGGCCAACGTCCTGACTTTC
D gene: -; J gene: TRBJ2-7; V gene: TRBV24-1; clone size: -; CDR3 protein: CATSDSGQYEQYF; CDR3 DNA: TGTGCCACCAGTGATAGCGGACAATACGAGCAGTACTTC
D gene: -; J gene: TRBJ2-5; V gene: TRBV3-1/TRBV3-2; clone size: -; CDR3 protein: CASSQPETQYF; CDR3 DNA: TGTGCCAGCAGCCAACCAGAGACCCAGTACTTC
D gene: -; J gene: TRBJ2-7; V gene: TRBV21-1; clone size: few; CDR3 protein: CASSKVPEEGAKNEQYF; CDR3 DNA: TGTGCCAGCAGCAAAGTCCCTGAAGAGGGAGCAAAAAACGAGCAGTACTTC
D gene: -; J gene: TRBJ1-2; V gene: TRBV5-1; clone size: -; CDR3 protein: CASRGSPDNYGYTF; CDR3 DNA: TGCGCCAGCCGGGGGTCTCCGGATAACTATGGCTACACCTTC
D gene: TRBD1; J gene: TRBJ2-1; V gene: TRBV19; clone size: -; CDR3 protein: CASSRQGWDNEQFF; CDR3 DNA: TGTGCCAGTAGTAGACAGGGGTGGGACAATGAGCAGTTCTTC
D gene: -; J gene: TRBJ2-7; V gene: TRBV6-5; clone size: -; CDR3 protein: CASSPGFSYEQYF; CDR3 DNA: TGTGCCAGCAGTCCGGGATTTTCCTACGAGCAGTACTTC
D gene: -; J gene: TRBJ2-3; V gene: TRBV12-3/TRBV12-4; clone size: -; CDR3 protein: CASTRDRTDTQYF; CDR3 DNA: TGTGCCAGCACCCGAGATCGCACAGATACGCAGTATTTT
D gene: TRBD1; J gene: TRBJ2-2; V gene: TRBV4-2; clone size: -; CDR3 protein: CASSQVMAGGNTGELFF; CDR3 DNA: TGTGCCAGCAGCCAAGTTATGGCAGGGGGCAACACCGGGGAGCTGTTTTTT
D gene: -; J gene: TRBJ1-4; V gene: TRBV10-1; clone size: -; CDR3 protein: CASAAGRGEKLFF; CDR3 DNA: TGCGCCAGCGCCGCAGGGAGGGGTGAAAAACTGTTTTTT
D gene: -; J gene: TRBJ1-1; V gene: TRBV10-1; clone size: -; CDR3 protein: CAGPDRLNTEAFF; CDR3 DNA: TGCGCCGGCCCAGACAGACTGAACACTGAAGCTTTCTTT
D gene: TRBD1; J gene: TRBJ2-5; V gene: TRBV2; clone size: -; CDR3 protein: CASSSNRDSDQSRPQETQYF; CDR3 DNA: TGTGCCAGCAGCTCCAACCGGGACAGCGACCAATCTAGGCCCCAAGAGACCCAGTACTTC
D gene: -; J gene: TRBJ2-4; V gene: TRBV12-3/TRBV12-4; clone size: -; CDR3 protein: CASSGDVKNIQYF; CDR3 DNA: TGTGCCAGCAGCGGAGACGTGAAAAACATTCAGTACTTC
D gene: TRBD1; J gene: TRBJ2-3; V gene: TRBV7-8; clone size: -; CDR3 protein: CASSPTGFTDTQYF; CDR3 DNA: TGTGCCAGCAGCCCGACAGGGTTTACAGATACGCAGTATTTT
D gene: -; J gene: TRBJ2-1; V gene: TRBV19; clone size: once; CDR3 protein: CASTSSVSYNEQFF; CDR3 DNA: TGTGCCAGTACTTCTAGCGTCTCCTACAATGAGCAGTTCTTC
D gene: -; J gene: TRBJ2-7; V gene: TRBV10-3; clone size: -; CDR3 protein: CAISVAPYEQYF; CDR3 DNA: TGTGCCATCAGTGTGGCCCCCTACGAGCAGTACTTC
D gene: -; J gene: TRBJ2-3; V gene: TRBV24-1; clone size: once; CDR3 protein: CATTPYLVRGRVDTQYF; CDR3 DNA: TGTGCCACCACCCCTTATTTAGTCAGGGGCCGGGTTGATACGCAGTATTTT
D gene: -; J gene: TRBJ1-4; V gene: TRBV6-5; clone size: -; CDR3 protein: CASSYSEGNEKLFF; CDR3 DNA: TGTGCCAGCAGTTACAGCGAGGGGAATGAAAAACTGTTTTTT
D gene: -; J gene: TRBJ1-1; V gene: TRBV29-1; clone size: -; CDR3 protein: CSVLRNTEAFF; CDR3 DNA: TGCAGCGTCTTAAGAAACACTGAAGCTTTCTTT
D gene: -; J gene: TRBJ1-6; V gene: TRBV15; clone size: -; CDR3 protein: CATSSGGAFNSPLHF; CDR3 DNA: TGTGCCACCAGCAGTGGAGGGGCCTTTAATTCACCCCTCCACTTT